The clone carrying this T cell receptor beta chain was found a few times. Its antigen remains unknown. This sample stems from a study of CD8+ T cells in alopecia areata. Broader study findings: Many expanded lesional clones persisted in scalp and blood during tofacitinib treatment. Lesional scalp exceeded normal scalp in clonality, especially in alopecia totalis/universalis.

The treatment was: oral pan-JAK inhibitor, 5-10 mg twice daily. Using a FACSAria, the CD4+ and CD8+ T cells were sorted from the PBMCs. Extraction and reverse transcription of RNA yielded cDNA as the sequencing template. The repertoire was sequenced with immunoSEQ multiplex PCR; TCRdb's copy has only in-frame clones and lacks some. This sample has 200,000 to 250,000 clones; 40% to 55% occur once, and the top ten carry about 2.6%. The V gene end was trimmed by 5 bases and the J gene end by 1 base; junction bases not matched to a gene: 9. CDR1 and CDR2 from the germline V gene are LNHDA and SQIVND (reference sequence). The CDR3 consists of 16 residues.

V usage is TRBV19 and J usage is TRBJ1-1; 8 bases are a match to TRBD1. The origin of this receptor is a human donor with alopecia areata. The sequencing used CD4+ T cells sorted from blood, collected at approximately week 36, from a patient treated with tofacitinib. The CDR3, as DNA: TGTGCCAGTAGTCCCGGGAGGACAGGGAGGAACACTGAAGCTTTCTTT. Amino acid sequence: CASSPGRTGRNTEAFF.